The rows below give T cell receptor beta chains drawn from one sample of a study of blood T cell repertoires in COVID-19. Method: immunoSEQ multiplex PCR; TCRdb's copy keeps in-frame clones and lacks some. The sample comprises under 110,000 clones, about four fifths of which are singletons, and 11% to 15% rests with the top ten. The sample was peripheral blood. These receptors all come from a woman aged 55 to 70 with acute or convalescent COVID-19. Each CDR3 is given with its conserved first and last residue. Fields, in order: clone size, V gene, D gene, J gene, CDR3 protein, CDR3 DNA. D genes are given only for firm matches. Part of the rows lack a size; the others show once, few, many or a class for expanded clones.

size: NA; V: TRBV5-4; D: TRBD1; J: TRBJ1-1; CDR3: CASSPDRGIMHTEAFF; DNA: TGTGCCAGCAGCCCCGACAGGGGGATTATGCACACTGAAGCTTTCTTT
size: NA; V: TRBV5-1; D: NA; J: TRBJ1-1; CDR3: CASSEDIRNTEAFF; DNA: TGCGCCAGCAGCGAGGACATCAGAAACACTGAAGCTTTCTTT
size: NA; V: TRBV4-1; D: NA; J: TRBJ2-3; CDR3: CASSQDQNTDTQYF; DNA: TGCGCCAGCAGCCAAGACCAGAACACAGATACGCAGTATTTT
size: NA; V: TRBV25-1; D: TRBD1; J: TRBJ1-1; CDR3: CASTLGTGGPNTEAFF; DNA: TGTGCCAGTACTCTCGGGACAGGGGGCCCGAACACTGAAGCTTTCTTT
size: NA; V: TRBV5-1; D: NA; J: TRBJ1-2; CDR3: CASSLDIAYGYTF; DNA: TGCGCCAGCAGCCTGGACATCGCCTATGGCTACACCTTC
size: NA; V: TRBV6-5; D: TRBD1; J: TRBJ2-3; CDR3: CASSRQGRTDTQYF; DNA: TGTGCCAGCAGTCGACAGGGACGGACAGATACGCAGTATTTT
size: NA; V: TRBV3-1/TRBV3-2; D: NA; J: TRBJ1-1; CDR3: CASRLGQRMNTEAFF; DNA: TGTGCCAGCAGGTTGGGACAAAGAATGAACACTGAAGCTTTCTTT
size: NA; V: TRBV19; D: TRBD1; J: TRBJ2-5; CDR3: CASSNLGQGVRETQYF; DNA: TGTGCCAGTAGTAACCTTGGACAGGGGGTCCGGGAGACCCAGTACTTC
size: few; V: TRBV28; D: NA; J: TRBJ1-5; CDR3: CASSPNGGFHPQHF; DNA: TGTGCCAGCAGTCCTAACGGGGGGTTCCATCCCCAGCATTTT
size: NA; V: TRBV5-5; D: NA; J: TRBJ1-1; CDR3: CASSLGLTEAFF; DNA: TGTGCCAGCAGCTTGGGGCTTACTGAAGCTTTCTTT
size: NA; V: TRBV3-1/TRBV3-2; D: NA; J: TRBJ2-3; CDR3: CASSQDTPGASTDTQYF; DNA: TGTGCCAGCAGCCAAGATACGCCAGGGGCGAGCACAGATACGCAGTATTTT
size: NA; V: TRBV18; D: NA; J: TRBJ2-7; CDR3: CASSSLPDSYEQYF; DNA: TGTGCCAGCTCATCTCTGCCAGACTCCTACGAGCAGTACTTC
size: NA; V: TRBV19; D: TRBD1; J: TRBJ2-4; CDR3: CASSIEGTENIQYF; DNA: TGTGCCAGTAGTATAGAAGGGACAGAAAACATTCAGTACTTC
size: NA; V: TRBV11-1; D: TRBD1; J: TRBJ2-7; CDR3: CASSPRGQGNYEQYF; DNA: TGTGCCAGCAGCCCGAGAGGACAGGGGAACTACGAGCAGTACTTC
size: NA; V: TRBV11-1; D: NA; J: TRBJ2-7; CDR3: CASSRGAVLEQYF; DNA: TGTGCCAGCAGCCGTGGTGCGGTCTTGGAGCAGTACTTC
size: NA; V: TRBV11-2; D: TRBD1; J: TRBJ2-1; CDR3: CASSPGTGSYNEQFF; DNA: TGTGCCAGCAGCCCCGGGACAGGATCCTACAATGAGCAGTTCTTC
size: NA; V: TRBV12-3/TRBV12-4; D: NA; J: TRBJ1-6; CDR3: CASSFEWGSPLHF; DNA: TGTGCCAGCAGTTTCGAATGGGGCTCACCCCTCCACTTT
size: NA; V: TRBV19; D: TRBD1; J: TRBJ2-7; CDR3: CASSTGQGYEQYF; DNA: TGTGCCAGTAGTACCGGACAGGGCTACGAGCAGTACTTC
size: NA; V: TRBV28; D: NA; J: TRBJ1-2; CDR3: CASSGWRYYGYTF; DNA: TGTGCCAGCAGTGGGTGGCGGTACTATGGCTACACCTTC
size: NA; V: TRBV11-2; D: NA; J: TRBJ1-2; CDR3: CASSPSRGTNYGYTF; DNA: TGTGCCAGCAGCCCAAGCCGGGGGACTAACTATGGCTACACCTTC
size: NA; V: TRBV7-2; D: NA; J: TRBJ2-7; CDR3: CASSLSPPYEQYF; DNA: TGTGCCAGCAGCTTATCTCCCCCCTACGAGCAGTACTTC
size: few; V: TRBV7-9; D: TRBD1; J: TRBJ1-2; CDR3: CASSSDRDYGYTF; DNA: TGTGCCAGCAGCTCAGACAGGGACTATGGCTACACCTTC
size: NA; V: TRBV15; D: TRBD1; J: TRBJ1-3; CDR3: CATSMDRGPGNTIYF; DNA: TGTGCCACCAGCATGGACAGGGGGCCTGGAAACACCATATATTTT
size: once; V: TRBV4-1; D: TRBD2; J: TRBJ2-1; CDR3: CASSQRGGSYNEQFF; DNA: TGCGCCAGCTCCCAGCGGGGGGGCTCCTACAATGAGCAGTTCTTC
size: few; V: TRBV9; D: NA; J: TRBJ2-2; CDR3: CAKGVLNRQIDHTGELFF; DNA: TGTGCCAAAGGGGTTTTAAATCGGCAGATCGACCACACCGGGGAGCTGTTTTTT
size: NA; V: TRBV5-1; D: TRBD1; J: TRBJ1-2; CDR3: CASSLGGQGSGYTF; DNA: TGCGCCAGCAGCTTGGGGGGACAGGGCTCTGGCTACACCTTC
size: NA; V: TRBV27; D: NA; J: TRBJ1-1; CDR3: CASSLSRGNTEAFF; DNA: TGTGCCAGCAGTTTATCCAGGGGAAACACTGAAGCTTTCTTT
size: NA; V: TRBV11-2; D: TRBD2; J: TRBJ2-1; CDR3: CASSLAGTYNEQFF; DNA: TGTGCCAGCAGTCTAGCGGGGACCTACAATGAGCAGTTCTTC
size: NA; V: TRBV19; D: TRBD1; J: TRBJ1-2; CDR3: CASLRTGTNYGYTF; DNA: TGTGCCAGCCTCAGGACAGGGACTAACTATGGCTACACCTTC
size: NA; V: TRBV15; D: TRBD1; J: TRBJ1-4; CDR3: CATSSPGQATTNEKLFF; DNA: TGTGCCACCAGCAGCCCGGGACAGGCTACAACTAATGAAAAACTGTTTTTT
size: NA; V: TRBV6-5; D: TRBD1; J: TRBJ1-2; CDR3: CASSLDRGKVSGYTF; DNA: TGTGCCAGCAGTTTGGACAGGGGGAAAGTGAGTGGCTACACCTTC
size: NA; V: TRBV25-1; D: TRBD1; J: TRBJ2-1; CDR3: CASSESRDRSYNEQFF; DNA: TGTGCCAGCAGTGAATCCCGGGACAGGTCCTACAATGAGCAGTTCTTC
size: NA; V: TRBV19; D: NA; J: TRBJ1-5; CDR3: CASSPGMYQPQHF; DNA: TGTGCCAGTAGTCCAGGGATGTACCAGCCCCAGCATTTT
size: NA; V: TRBV7-9; D: TRBD1; J: TRBJ1-4; CDR3: CASSSTGPEKLFF; DNA: TGTGCCAGCAGTTCGACAGGGCCGGAAAAACTGTTTTTT
size: once; V: TRBV6-5; D: TRBD2; J: TRBJ2-1; CDR3: CATRVAGVLEQFF; DNA: TGTGCCACTCGGGTAGCGGGAGTGCTAGAGCAGTTCTTC
size: NA; V: TRBV28; D: TRBD2; J: TRBJ2-1; CDR3: CASSLTSGRVGEQFF; DNA: TGTGCCAGCAGTTTGACTAGCGGGAGGGTTGGGGAGCAGTTCTTC
size: NA; V: TRBV12-3/TRBV12-4; D: NA; J: TRBJ1-1; CDR3: CASSLTGPTEAFF; DNA: TGTGCCAGCAGTTTAACAGGGCCCACTGAAGCTTTCTTT
size: NA; V: TRBV27; D: TRBD2; J: TRBJ2-7; CDR3: CASGTSGVPGPHEQYF; DNA: TGTGCCAGCGGGACTAGCGGGGTCCCCGGGCCCCACGAGCAGTACTTC
size: NA; V: TRBV19; D: TRBD1; J: TRBJ2-6; CDR3: CASSIGDRSSGANVLTF; DNA: TGTGCCAGTAGTATTGGGGACAGAAGCTCTGGGGCCAACGTCCTGACTTTC
size: NA; V: TRBV15; D: TRBD1; J: TRBJ1-2; CDR3: CATSRDLGGQGGLTGYTF; DNA: TGTGCCACCAGCAGAGATCTGGGGGGACAGGGGGGCCTGACGGGCTACACCTTC
size: few; V: TRBV25-1; D: NA; J: TRBJ1-1; CDR3: CASSRGPGTEAFF; DNA: TGTGCCAGCTCTCGCGGGCCGGGCACTGAAGCTTTCTTT
size: NA; V: TRBV6-1; D: TRBD2; J: TRBJ2-1; CDR3: CASSVFVAGVSYNEQFF; DNA: TGCGCCAGCAGTGTTTTTGTAGCGGGAGTGTCCTACAATGAGCAGTTCTTC
size: NA; V: TRBV11-2; D: TRBD2; J: TRBJ2-2; CDR3: CASSQTSGILELFF; DNA: TGTGCCAGCAGCCAGACTAGCGGGATCCTGGAGCTGTTTTTT
size: NA; V: TRBV5-4; D: NA; J: TRBJ1-3; CDR3: CASSLQGLAGNTIYF; DNA: TGTGCCAGCAGCTTGCAGGGGCTCGCTGGAAACACCATATATTTT
size: few; V: TRBV5-1; D: TRBD1; J: TRBJ1-1; CDR3: CASRRDREGDEAFF; DNA: TGCGCCAGCCGCCGGGACAGGGAGGGGGATGAAGCTTTCTTT
size: NA; V: TRBV6-5; D: TRBD2; J: TRBJ2-3; CDR3: CASNAGTSIDTQYF; DNA: TGTGCCAGCAATGCCGGGACTAGTATTGATACGCAGTATTTT
size: NA; V: TRBV7-6; D: TRBD1; J: TRBJ2-2; CDR3: CASGGQAEYWNTGELFF; DNA: TGTGCCAGCGGCGGACAGGCCGAGTACTGGAACACCGGGGAGCTGTTTTTT
size: NA; V: TRBV6-5; D: NA; J: TRBJ2-3; CDR3: CASRLSGASTDTQYF; DNA: TGTGCCAGCAGACTTAGCGGAGCTAGCACAGATACGCAGTATTTT
size: NA; V: TRBV7-2; D: NA; J: TRBJ2-6; CDR3: CASSLALPQRIVSGANVLTF; DNA: TGTGCCAGCAGCTTAGCGCTACCGCAGCGGATAGTATCTGGGGCCAACGTCCTGACTTTC
size: NA; V: TRBV19; D: NA; J: TRBJ1-2; CDR3: CASRFTADYGYTF; DNA: TGTGCCAGTCGCTTTACAGCAGACTATGGCTACACCTTC
size: NA; V: TRBV5-1; D: NA; J: TRBJ2-6; CDR3: CASSYGQHSGANVLTF; DNA: TGCGCCAGCAGCTACGGACAGCACTCTGGGGCCAACGTCCTGACTTTC
size: NA; V: TRBV19; D: NA; J: TRBJ1-1; CDR3: CASSIVTGPAAFF; DNA: TGTGCCAGTAGTATAGTGACAGGCCCAGCAGCTTTCTTT